The T cell receptor beta chain described here comes from a study of OX40 agonist ivuxolimab in advanced cancers. Background on the study: The dose-escalation group included hepatocellular carcinoma, melanoma, renal cell carcinoma and head and neck cancer. Partial responses occurred in three patients (one hepatocellular carcinoma, two cutaneous melanoma).

Profiling relied on immunoSEQ multiplex PCR, and the TCRdb table lists in-frame clones only, not all of them. The data contain about 27,000 clones, approximately 90% of them seen just once; the ten biggest clones take up 15% to 20%. The CDR3 consists of 15 residues. Looked up from germline, CDR1 is MNHNS and CDR2 is SASEGT. V was pared by 1 base and J by 3 bases, with 10 bases between. The input for sequencing was CD4+ or CD8+ T cells sorted from blood, taken in a trial of the OX40 agonist ivuxolimab. This TCR derives from an adult with an advanced solid tumor such as melanoma, head and neck, liver or kidney cancer. The chain joins TRBV6-1 to TRBJ1-5; maybe TRBD1 (6 bases). CDR3 DNA sequence: TGTGCCAGCAGTGAAGGGACAGTGGCCAATCAGCCCCAGCATTTT. It is translated as CASSEGTVANQPQHF.